What follows are 4 T cell receptor beta chains derived from one specimen sequenced in a study of OX40 agonist ivuxolimab in advanced cancers. Sequenced by immunoSEQ multiplex PCR; TCRdb stores in-frame clones only, minus some. The sample includes 45,000 to 70,000 clones, about 90% seen only once; the top ten take more than 6.5%. Material: CD4+ or CD8+ T cells sorted from blood, obtained in a trial of the OX40 agonist ivuxolimab. These receptors originate from an adult with an advanced solid tumor such as melanoma, head and neck, liver or kidney cancer.

This chain joins TRBV29-1 and TRBJ2-2, with D perhaps matching TRBD2 (5 bases). Germline CDR1 is SQVTM and CDR2 is ANQGSEA. The CDR3 runs to 14 residues. Trimming left V 4 bases short and J 0 bases short, with 9 bases between. In DNA form, the CDR3 reads TGCAGCGTTGTAGGTAGCGCGAACACCGGGGAGCTGTTTTTT. Its translation is CSVVGSANTGELFF.

The chain joins TRBV7-6 to TRBJ2-5; 9 positions agree with TRBD2. The DNA matches TRBJ2-7 better at its end, which makes the J call doubtful. CDR1 is SGHVS and CDR2 is FNYEAQ in the germline V gene. The CDR3 length is 17 residues. CDR3 sequence: CASSYRGRASGVNEQYF. For the CDR3, the DNA is TGTGCCAGCAGCTATCGGGGGCGGGCTAGCGGGGTAAACGAGCAGTACTTC.

The gene calls are TRBV19 and TRBJ2-7; 7 bases line up with TRBD2. The CDR3 sequence is 16 residues long. V lost 0 bases, J lost 2 bases, and 7 bases stayed unmatched. Germline V CDR1 and CDR2: LNHDA, SQIVND (reference sequence). In DNA, the CDR3 is TGTGCCAGTAGTATAGAGTCGGGAGGCGGTCCCTACGAGCAGTACTTC. It specifies CASSIESGGGPYEQYF. The variable domain in full, with the rest retrieved from reference TRBV19 and TRBJ2-7, is DGGITQSPKYLFRKEGQNVTLSCEQNLNHDAMYWYRQDPGQGLRLIYYSQIVNDFQKGDIAEGYSVSREKKESFPLTVTSAQKNPTAFYLCASSIESGGGPYEQYFGPGTRLTVT.

The V call is TRBV30, the J call TRBJ2-1, with 8 bases fitting TRBD2. In germline, CDR1 is GTSNPN, CDR2 SVGIG (reference sequence). Unmatched junction bases numbered 4, after V lost 2 bases and J lost 4 bases. CDR3 length: 14 residues. In DNA form, the CDR3 reads TGTGCCTGGAGTAAGTTAGCGGGGTACAATGAGCAGTTCTTC. This encodes CAWSKLAGYNEQFF.